What follows are 4 T cell receptor beta chains derived from one specimen sequenced in a study of blood T cell repertoires in COVID-19. Clones were sequenced by immunoSEQ multiplex PCR, and TCRdb holds only the in-frame ones, with some missing. Seen here are roughly 71,000 clones, under 90% observed once, and the top ten hold 18%. Input material: peripheral blood. These receptor sequences come from a man between 65 and 85 years old who had recovered from COVID-19.

This clone was recorded once. The J gene is TRBJ1-4, the V gene TRBV19; 7 bases are shared with TRBD1. CDR1 LNHDA and CDR2 SQIVND come from the germline V gene (reference sequence). The CDR3 is 13 residues long. The trim removed 5 bases at V and 6 bases at J, leaving 3 bases unmatched. The CDR3 region has the DNA TGTGCCAGTAGTCCGGACAGGCATGAAAAACTGTTTTTT. It translates to CASSPDRHEKLFF.

The DNA of the CDR3 is TGTGCCAGTAGTATCCTTCAGGGGAAGAGCTATGGCTACACCTTC. Translation: CASSILQGKSYGYTF. The chain employs TRBV19 and TRBJ1-2; perhaps TRBD1 as D (6 bases). V was cut by 3 bases and J by 4 bases, with 15 bases left in between. This CDR3 is built from 15 residues. Germline values: CDR1 LNHDA, CDR2 SQIVND (reference sequence).

The chain combines TRBV6-1 with TRBJ1-3; D is unclear. This CDR3 spans 13 amino acids. V shed 1 base and J shed 4 bases, with 5 bases lying between them. CDR1 and CDR2 (germline): MNHNS, SASEGT. CDR3 sequence (DNA): TGTGCCAGCAGTGAAGGACACGGAAACACCATATATTTT. It codes for CASSEGHGNTIYF.

This clone has just a few counts. The CDR3 loop reads CSVALAMDETDTQYF. CDR3 DNA sequence: TGCAGCGTCGCACTAGCTATGGACGAAACAGATACGCAGTATTTT. The gene calls are TRBV29-1 and TRBJ2-3; D might be TRBD2 (6 bases). The CDR3 runs to 15 residues. V lost 6 bases, J lost 3 bases, and 19 bases lay in between. The germline V gene has CDR1 SQVTM and CDR2 ANQGSEA.